This passage covers 5 T cell receptor beta chains from one sample sequenced in a study of response to subunit inactivated influenza vaccine. TCRdb re-called the RT-PCR reads through MiXCR, storing one row per CDR3 protein. The sample has about 800,000 distinct CDR3 sequences; 21% are singletons. The source was PBMCs from blood, collected roughly 5 days after vaccination. The receptors stem from a man aged 45-65 years who received an inactivated influenza vaccine.

This clonotype was seen more than once but under ten times. This rearrangement joins TRBV27 to TRBJ2-3; D may be TRBD1 or TRBD2 (6 bases each). V was clipped by 1 base and J by 2 bases, with 19 bases between them. The CDR3 sequence is 18 residues long. Germline values: CDR1 MNHEY, CDR2 SMNVEV (reference sequence). The CDR3 coding sequence is TGTGCCAGCAGTTTATTCCCCCCGGGGGCCCCGCACACAGATACGCAGTATTTT. This translates into CASSLFPPGAPHTDTQYF.

This clonotype was seen a handful of times. The genes are TRBV29-1 and TRBJ2-7; 7 bases align to TRBD2. The CDR3 loop spans 13 amino acids. Trimming took 4 bases from V and 5 from J; bases not matched to a gene: 8. Germline V gene data show CDR1 as SQVTM and CDR2 as ANQGSEA. CDR3 nucleotides: TGCAGCGTTGCCGGATTACGGGGGGACGAGCAGTACTTC. Translated: CSVAGLRGDEQYF.

The chain has TRBV29-1 and TRBJ2-2, with 9 nucleotides matching TRBD1. The V gene end was trimmed by 7 bases and the J gene end by 4 bases; junction bases not matched to a gene: 4. CDR1 SQVTM and CDR2 ANQGSEA come from the germline V gene. This CDR3 has 13 amino acids. CDR3 residues: CSAGTGITGELFF. CDR3 nucleotides: TGCAGCGCCGGGACAGGGATCACCGGGGAGCTGTTTTTT.

This clonotype has ten or more counts. The chain recombines TRBV10-3 with TRBJ2-5; D uncertain. V was pared by 4 bases and J by 1 base, with 7 bases between. There are 13 residues in the CDR3. CDR1 and CDR2 from the germline V gene are ENHRY and SYGVKD. CDR3 sequence (DNA): TGTGCCATCAGTGGTAACTTCCAAGAGACCCAGTACTTC. It yields the protein CAISGNFQETQYF.

This clonotype has only a few counts. V and J are TRBV6-1 and TRBJ2-7, with 8 bases that match TRBD1. The V segment lost 6 bases and the J segment 3 bases; nucleotides outside the gene matches: 10. Germline lookup yields CDR1 MNHNS and CDR2 SASEGT. The CDR3 spans 15 residues. Written as DNA, the CDR3 is TGTGCCAGCAGAGTTATACGAACAGGGGGCTACGAGCAGTACTTC. Its translation: CASRVIRTGGYEQYF.